This TCR beta chain was sequenced for a study of T-cell reconstitution after alpha-beta-depleted transplantation in children. There are many counts of this clonotype. Using unique molecular identifiers, the investigators prepared the TCRbeta library. MiXCR, run by TCRdb on the PCR reads, gives a single entry per CDR3 protein. This sample has 170,000 or so distinct CDR3 sequences; 6.5% to 7.5% occur once, and the top ten carry about 2.9%. The sequencing here drew on PBMCs from the stem cell graft donor, taken from the stem cell graft. The TCR comes from a human donor who donated a stem cell graft to a child with Wiskott-Aldrich syndrome.

The CDR3 sequence is CASSVKGARYGYTF. Here the CDR3 DNA reads TGTGCCAGCTCCGTCAAGGGGGCGAGGTATGGCTACACCTTC. This chain joins TRBV6-1 and TRBJ1-2; 7 positions match TRBD1. The CDR3 has 14 amino acids. Unmatched junction bases numbered 11, after V lost 8 bases and J lost 5 bases. Germline CDR1 and CDR2: MNHNS and SASEGT.